The 5 T cell receptor beta chains reported below all come from one sample, sequenced in a study of OX40 agonist ivuxolimab in advanced cancers. Libraries were made using the immunoSEQ multiplex PCR assay. The table comes from immuneACCESS by way of TCRdb, which keeps in-frame sequences with V and J called. Part of the clones is missing from these tables; in studies checked, under half for an unresolved V gene and the rest for unknown reasons. For this sample the table gives over 80,000 clones, of which approximately 91% were detected only once. The ten largest account for approximately 0.3% of the sample. This specimen was CD4+ or CD8+ T cells sorted from blood, taken in a trial of the OX40 agonist ivuxolimab. These receptors came from an adult with an advanced solid tumor such as melanoma, head and neck, liver or kidney cancer.

This clone was counted ten times or more. The CDR3, as DNA: TGCGCCAGCAGCTCTACCGGGACTAGCGGGAGGGATGAGCAGTTCTTC. Translated, it gives CASSSTGTSGRDEQFF. The J gene is TRBJ2-1, the V gene TRBV5-1; 16 nucleotides line up with TRBD2. Germline assignment: CDR1 SGHRS and CDR2 YFSETQ. The CDR3 has 16 amino acids. The trim removed 3 bases at V and 8 bases at J, leaving 5 bases unmatched.

This clone occurred once. V gene TRBV5-6 combines with J gene TRBJ1-5; perhaps TRBD1 as D (5 bases). The V gene's germline CDR1 is SGHDT and CDR2 YYEEEE. The CDR3 runs 12 residues. Trimming shortened V by 0 bases and J by 9 bases, and 7 bases separated the two germline ends. The CDR3 reads CASSLATGPQHF. For the CDR3, the DNA is TGTGCCAGCAGCTTGGCCACAGGGCCCCAGCATTTT.

The chain combines TRBV6-5 with TRBJ2-1, with D perhaps TRBD2 (6 bases). Between the trimmed V and J ends, which lost 1 base and 8 bases, there was a span of 9 bases. CDR1 is MNHEY and CDR2 is SVGAGI in the germline V gene. The CDR3 has 13 amino acids. CDR3 DNA: TGTGCCAGCAGTTACTTCTCTAGCGATGAGCAGTTCTTC. It codes for CASSYFSSDEQFF.

The V gene is TRBV5-1, the J gene TRBJ1-1; tentatively, D is TRBD1 (6 bases). CDR1 is SGHRS and CDR2 is YFSETQ in the germline V gene. Trimming pared 2 bases from V and 1 base from J, leaving 15 bases between. The CDR3 extends over 16 amino acids. The CDR3, as DNA: TGCGCCAGCAGCTTAGCGGGGGCCGGAACGAACACTGAAGCTTTCTTT. Translation gives CASSLAGAGTNTEAFF.

The chain employs TRBV7-9 and TRBJ1-4, with 10 bases fitting TRBD1. The CDR3 has 15 residues. CDR1 and CDR2 (germline): SEHNR, FQNEAQ (reference sequence). V shed 5 bases and J 7 bases; nucleotides not matched to a gene: 7. Here the CDR3 reads CASSPRTGGGEKLFF. CDR3 nucleotides: TGTGCCAGCAGCCCACGGACAGGGGGGGGTGAAAAACTGTTTTTT.